The clone carrying this T cell receptor (beta chain) was recorded many times. Its antigen is currently unknown. Patients underwent thyroid surgery, and none had received any treatment before it. This specimen comes from a study of metastatic and nonmetastatic thyroid tumors. Across the study: Thyroid patients, malignant and benign, had repertoires compared across blood and tumor or nodule tissue.

Study findings and constraints: For both blood and tumor, malignant thyroid tumors reportedly showed significantly higher TCR beta diversity than benign nodules did.

Original data processing: The study's classifier, a distant-metastasis tool for papillary thyroid cancer, was built using CDR3 differences across clinicopathological groups. Via MiXCR, TCRdb re-called the PCR reads. The V and J calls and clone size come from TCRdb's table, not from the authors' own analysis. The sample has roughly 13,000 clones, 25% to 30% seen once. The CDR3 extends over 15 amino acids. Germline loops: CDR1 LNHNV, CDR2 YYDKDF (reference sequence). The ends were cut back, 2 bases at V and 3 bases at J, with 13 bases in the middle. This TCR derives from a female donor with papillary thyroid cancer or a benign thyroid nodule (not recorded which). Some clones in this sample may be carry-over from other donors' samples. The sample taken for sequencing was tumor tissue. The gene calls are TRBV15 and TRBJ1-2; D is undetermined. The CDR3 loop reads CATSRSGATHYGYTF. CDR3 bases: TGTGCCACCAGCAGAAGCGGCGCGACCCACTATGGCTACACCTTC.